This T cell receptor (beta chain) was obtained from a study of CD8 T cells in ankylosing spondylitis. Construction of TCR beta libraries was performed using quantitative 5'-RACE with molecular barcodes. TCRdb recomputed calls from the 5' RACE reads with MiXCR, one row per CDR3 protein. The sample lists around 230,000 distinct CDR3 sequences; around 7.8% were seen once. Trimming took off 4 bases at V and 2 bases at J, with 15 bases between the two ends. CDR1 is SGDLS, CDR2 YYNGEE, per germline. The CDR3 is 15 residues long. In regard to this clonotype: Its antigen is undetermined.

Findings and limits, study-wide: Clones linked with disease were CD8+ and fairly uncommon in the peripheral blood. Several of the motif variants were reported before in synovial fluid and blood from reactive arthritis.

J is TRBJ2-5 and V is TRBV9, with D perhaps matching TRBD1 or TRBD2 (5 bases each). The sequence came from a male donor with ankylosing spondylitis or in good health (not recorded which). Sequenced: blood, either unsorted or a sorted T cell fraction (not recorded which). The CDR3 bases are TGTGCCAGCAGCCCCCAGTTTGGGGGACAAGAGACCCAGTACTTC. This sequence encodes CASSPQFGGQETQYF.